This T cell receptor beta chain was identified during a study of blood T cell repertoires in COVID-19. Background on the study: The origin of the acute and convalescent COVID-19 samples was the United States, Italy and Spain.

Details on this clone: This CDR3 is also generated by other DNA sequences in the sample.

As originally analysed: Amplification from reference gene primers served as the basis for estimated nucleated cell counts. Sequencing used immunoSEQ multiplex PCR; TCRdb keeps in-frame clones, though not all of them. V and J calls and clone size are those listed in that table; D and trimming were worked out from the DNA. The top ten clones hold around a fifth of a sample with about 170,000 clones, approximately 80% of them seen once. The CDR3 length is 14 residues. The junction had 3 bases not matched to a gene; V was cut back by 5 bases and J by 6 bases. The germline V gene encodes CDR1 KGHSH and CDR2 LQKENI.

This receptor was obtained from an elderly woman with acute or convalescent COVID-19. Sequencing was done on a sample of peripheral blood. This rearrangement joins TRBV18 to TRBJ2-1; 11 nucleotides align to TRBD1. The CDR3: CASSRDRGINEQFF. The CDR3 DNA follows: TGTGCCAGCTCAAGGGACAGGGGGATCAATGAGCAGTTCTTC.